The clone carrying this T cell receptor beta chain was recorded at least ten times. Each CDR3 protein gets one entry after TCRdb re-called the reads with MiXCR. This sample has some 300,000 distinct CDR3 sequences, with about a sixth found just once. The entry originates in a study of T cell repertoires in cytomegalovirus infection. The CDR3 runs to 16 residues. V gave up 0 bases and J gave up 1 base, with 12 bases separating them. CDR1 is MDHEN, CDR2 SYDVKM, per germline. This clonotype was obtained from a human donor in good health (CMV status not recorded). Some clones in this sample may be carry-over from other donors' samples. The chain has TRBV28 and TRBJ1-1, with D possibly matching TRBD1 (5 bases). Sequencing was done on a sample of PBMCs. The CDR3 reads CASSLWGDGENTEAFF. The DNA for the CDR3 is TGTGCCAGCAGTTTATGGGGGGACGGAGAGAACACTGAAGCTTTCTTT.